This TCR beta chain was sequenced during a study of blood T cell repertoires in COVID-19. Study as a whole: Samples of COVID-19 (acute and convalescent) were obtained from the United States, Italy and Spain. The analysed material was cDNA or gDNA that came from T cells, B-cell-depleted T cells, or PBMCs.

Germline lookup yields CDR1 LGHDT and CDR2 YNNKEL (reference sequence). CDR3 length: 14 amino acids. Trimming removed 4 bases at V and 4 bases at J, with 13 bases between. Original methodology: Quantification of nucleated cells was approximated via reference gene primer amplification. Assay: immunoSEQ multiplex PCR; the TCRdb copy retains only in-frame clones and omits some. V and J calls and clone size are as listed in that table; D and trimming were resolved from the DNA. The sample yields approximately 40,000 clones, 87% seen once. Sample: peripheral blood. The clonotype was recovered from a man aged 55 to 69 with acute or convalescent COVID-19. The chain uses TRBV3-1 (or the pseudogene TRBV3-2) and TRBJ2-5, with D maybe TRBD2 (5 bases). The CDR3 DNA sequence: TGTGCCAGCAGCCCGTTCCTGGCGGGAGAGACCCAGTACTTC. It is translated as CASSPFLAGETQYF.